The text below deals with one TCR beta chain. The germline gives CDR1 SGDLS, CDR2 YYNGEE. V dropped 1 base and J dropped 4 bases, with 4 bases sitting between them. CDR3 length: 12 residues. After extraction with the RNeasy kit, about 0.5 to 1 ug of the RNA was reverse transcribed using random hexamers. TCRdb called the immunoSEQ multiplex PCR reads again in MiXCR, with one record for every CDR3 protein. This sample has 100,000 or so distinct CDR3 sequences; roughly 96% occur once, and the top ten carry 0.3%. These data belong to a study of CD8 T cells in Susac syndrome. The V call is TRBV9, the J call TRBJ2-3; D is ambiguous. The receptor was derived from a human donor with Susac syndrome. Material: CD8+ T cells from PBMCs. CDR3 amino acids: CASSVSPDTQYF. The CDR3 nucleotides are TGTGCCAGCAGCGTATCCCCAGATACGCAGTATTTT. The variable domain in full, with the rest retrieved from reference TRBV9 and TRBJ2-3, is DSGVTQTPKHLITATGQRVTLRCSPRSGDLSVYWYQQSLDQGLQFLIQYYNGEERAKGNILERFSAQQFPDLHSELNLSSLELGDSALYFCASSVSPDTQYFGPGTRLTVL.